The 25 T cell receptor beta chains below all came from one sample that was sequenced in a study of pediatric ulcerative colitis. Repertoires were generated with immunoSEQ multiplex PCR, while TCRdb's copy carries only in-frame clones and drops some. Among 37,000 or so clones listed, roughly 80% were seen once. Input material: blood. The receptors were sampled from a girl aged 5-17 years with moderate ulcerative colitis.

The rearrangement links TRBV6-1 to TRBJ2-7, with D perhaps TRBD2 (5 bases). From germline, CDR1 is MNHNS and CDR2 SASEGT. V was trimmed by 11 bases and J by 4 bases, leaving 15 bases between them. This CDR3 region has 12 residues. CDR3 in amino acids: CAGSREPYEQYF. In nucleotides, the CDR3 is TGTGCCGGTTCGAGGGAACCATACGAGCAGTACTTC.

V and J are TRBV14 and TRBJ2-5; TRBD2 aligns across 7 bases. The CDR3 contains 16 residues. Germline CDR1 and CDR2: SGHDN and FVKESK. Losses at the gene ends were 4 bases for V and 4 bases for J; bases not matched to a gene: 12. The CDR3 loop reads CASSLQGAGIGETQYF. The CDR3 DNA reads as TGTGCCAGCAGCCTTCAGGGAGCGGGAATAGGAGAGACCCAGTACTTC. Supplemented by reference TRBV14 and TRBJ2-5, the full variable domain reads EAGVTQFPSHSVIEKGQTVTLRCDPISGHDNLYWYRRVMGKEIKFLLHFVKESKQDESGMPNNRFLAERTGGTYSTLKVQPAELEDSGVYFCASSLQGAGIGETQYFGPGTRLLVL.

The chain combines TRBV4-1 with TRBJ2-1; TRBD2 matches 12 bases. The CDR3 is 16 residues long. Germline V gene data show CDR1 as MGHRA and CDR2 as YSYEKL. V trimming: 4 bases; J trimming: 6 bases; junction bases outside the gene matches: 7. CDR3 in DNA: TGCGCCAGCAGCCCTAGCGGGAGGGCGTTTTCCAATGAGCAGTTCTTC. This translates into CASSPSGRAFSNEQFF.

The J gene is TRBJ2-6, the V gene TRBV18; the D gene could be TRBD1 or TRBD2 (5 bases each). V lost 1 base and J lost 3, with 16 bases in between. The CDR3 extends over 18 amino acids. Germline loops: CDR1 KGHSH, CDR2 LQKENI. In nucleotides, the CDR3 is TGTGCCAGCTCACCACTACTGGGACCAGTGAATGGGGCCAACGTCCTGACTTTC. Translated: CASSPLLGPVNGANVLTF.

The chain links TRBV7-9 to TRBJ1-1; D is undetermined. The germline V gene has CDR1 SEHNR and CDR2 FQNEAQ (reference sequence). The CDR3 loop spans 12 amino acids. V was cut by 2 bases and J by 8 bases, with 9 bases left in between. The CDR3 is CASSLPPVEAFF. The CDR3 DNA follows: TGTGCCAGCAGCTTACCGCCCGTGGAAGCTTTCTTT.

The chain combines TRBV6-5 with TRBJ1-1, with a weak D call TRBD1 (5 bases). The CDR3 spans 13 residues. Per germline, CDR1 MNHEY and CDR2 SVGAGI. V lost 4 bases and J 0 bases, leaving 6 bases between the germline ends. The CDR3 DNA is TGTGCCAGCAGTTTGACAGTGAACACTGAAGCTTTCTTT. Amino acids: CASSLTVNTEAFF.

This chain links TRBV28 with TRBJ2-6, with D perhaps matching TRBD1 or TRBD2 (6 bases each). The CDR3 has 19 residues. V lost 2 bases, J lost 0 bases, and 17 bases lay in between. The germline CDR1 and CDR2 sequences are MDHEN and SYDVKM. The CDR3 sequence: CASSLVPGARHSGANVLTF. As DNA, the CDR3 is TGTGCCAGCAGTTTAGTGCCGGGGGCACGCCACTCTGGGGCCAACGTCCTGACTTTC.

The chain is built from TRBV7-2 and TRBJ1-1; 7 nucleotides line up with TRBD1. This CDR3 is built from 13 residues. CDR1 is SGHTA, CDR2 FQGNSA, per germline. V was clipped by 5 bases and J by 1 base; unmatched bases: 1. DNA of the CDR3: TGTGCCAGCAGCCGGACAGGGAACACTGAAGCTTTCTTT. Protein product: CASSRTGNTEAFF.

V gene TRBV29-1 combines with J gene TRBJ1-1, with D possibly matching TRBD1 (5 bases). V gave up 4 bases and J gave up 0 bases, with 9 bases separating them. The V gene's germline CDR1 is SQVTM and CDR2 ANQGSEA. The CDR3 is 13 residues long. The chain's CDR3 is CSVASGLNTEAFF. CDR3 nucleotide sequence: TGCAGCGTTGCTTCAGGGTTGAACACTGAAGCTTTCTTT.

The rearrangement joins TRBV29-1 to TRBJ2-2; 10 bases fit TRBD2. Looked up from germline, CDR1 is SQVTM and CDR2 is ANQGSEA. J was trimmed by 7 bases and V by 7 bases; bases with no gene match: 6. The length of the CDR3 is 13 residues. Written as DNA, the CDR3 is TGCAGCGGGACTAGCGGAAGGATCGGGGAGCTGTTTTTT. It codes for CSGTSGRIGELFF.

The chain has TRBV6-5 and TRBJ2-3; 7 nucleotides match TRBD2. The CDR3 runs 16 residues. J was trimmed by 0 bases and V by 4 bases; bases with no gene match: 7. Germline CDR1 reads MNHEY; CDR2 reads SVGAGI. The CDR3 reads CASSSPFSGSTDTQYF. DNA for the CDR3: TGTGCCAGCAGTTCGCCTTTTAGCGGGAGCACAGATACGCAGTATTTT.

CDR3 nucleotides: TGCGCCAGCAGCTTGGTCTTTTCGGGGGAGATCACCGGGGAGCTGTTTTTT. Encoded protein: CASSLVFSGEITGELFF. The chain employs TRBV5-1 and TRBJ2-2, with D possibly being TRBD2 (6 bases). This CDR3 has 17 residues. Germline V gene sequence: CDR1 SGHRS, CDR2 YFSETQ. The V and J ends lost 0 bases and 4 bases respectively, with 16 bases between them.

CDR3 residues: CSAGDSNYEQYF. The CDR3, as DNA: TGCAGCGCAGGGGACAGCAACTACGAGCAGTACTTC. The chain joins TRBV29-1 to TRBJ2-7; TRBD1 aligns across 7 bases. CDR3 size: 12 residues. The trim removed 7 bases at V and 3 bases at J, leaving 6 bases unmatched. Germline CDR1 reads SQVTM; CDR2 reads ANQGSEA.

This clone was seen a handful of times. The sample has other DNA sequences that encode this CDR3 too. The chain has TRBV27 and TRBJ1-5, with no clear D. CDR3 length equals 13 residues. Trimming stripped 0 bases from V and 1 base from J, with 1 base between. CDR1 MNHEY and CDR2 SMNVEV come from the germline V gene (reference sequence). The CDR3: CASSLSSNQPQHF. CDR3 sequence (DNA): TGTGCCAGCAGTTTATCCAGCAATCAGCCCCAGCATTTT.

This clone was seen a single time. This chain joins TRBV27 and TRBJ2-7, with 7 bases that match TRBD2. Germline values: CDR1 MNHEY, CDR2 SMNVEV (reference sequence). The CDR3 loop spans 15 amino acids. Trimming cost V 4 bases and J 0 bases; bases outside gene matches: 6. CDR3 amino acids: CASSSLLALSYEQYF. CDR3 DNA: TGTGCCAGCAGTTCCCTACTAGCGCTCTCCTACGAGCAGTACTTC.

This chain joins TRBV10-3 and TRBJ2-1; TRBD2 aligns across 14 bases. The J segment lost 0 bases and the V segment lost 8 bases, leaving 9 bases of the junction unmatched. CDR3 length: 18 amino acids. Germline V CDR1 and CDR2: ENHRY, SYGVKD. DNA for the CDR3: TGTGCCATCGGCGGAGGGACTAGCGGGAGCCTCTCCTACAATGAGCAGTTCTTC. This translates into CAIGGGTSGSLSYNEQFF.

This chain uses TRBV5-1 with TRBJ1-5, with D unclear. The CDR3 length is 14 residues. Trimming removed 4 bases at V and 1 base at J, with 9 bases between. In germline, CDR1 is SGHRS, CDR2 YFSETQ. The CDR3 protein is CASSPGGSNQPQHF. The CDR3 region has the DNA TGCGCCAGCAGCCCCGGAGGGAGCAATCAGCCCCAGCATTTT.

The rearrangement joins TRBV6-4 to TRBJ1-2; D unresolved. The V end lost 10 bases, the J end lost 10 bases, and 13 bases lay between the germline ends. CDR3 length: 10 residues. Germline V CDR1 and CDR2: MRHNA, SNTAGT. CDR3 nucleotides: TGTGCCAACCCTCACGGAGCCTACACCTTC. Protein product: CANPHGAYTF.

This chain joins TRBV28 and TRBJ1-3; D not resolved. CDR1 and CDR2 (germline): MDHEN, SYDVKM. V gave up 4 bases and J gave up 0 bases, with 7 bases separating them. The CDR3 has 14 amino acids. The CDR3 reads CASSSPASGNTIYF. The CDR3 DNA sequence: TGTGCCAGCAGTTCGCCAGCCTCTGGAAACACCATATATTTT. The entire variable domain, with the rest obtained from reference TRBV28 and TRBJ1-3, is as follows: DVKVTQSSRYLVKRTGEKVFLECVQDMDHENMFWYRQDPGLGLRLIYFSYDVKMKEKGDIPEGYSVSREKKERFSLILESASTNQTSMYLCASSSPASGNTIYFGEGSWLTVV.

The rearrangement links TRBV7-8 to TRBJ2-1; no firm D call. This CDR3 is 15 amino acids long. The germline gives CDR1 SGHVS, CDR2 FQNEAQ. The V and J ends lost 3 bases and 6 bases respectively, with 15 bases between them. The CDR3 DNA follows: TGTGCCAGCAGCTTCGAACTCCGGGTTCGCAATGAGCAGTTCTTC. Protein: CASSFELRVRNEQFF.

The gene calls are TRBV4-3 and TRBJ2-7, with TRBD1 matching over 9 bases. J gave up 5 bases and V 1 base, and 12 bases lay outside the gene matches. Germline V gene data show CDR1 as LGHNA and CDR2 as YSLEER. This CDR3 has 17 residues. The CDR3 DNA reads TGCGCCAGCAGCCAAGGAAGTTGGGGACAGGGTGAGAACGAGCAGTACTTC. Amino acid sequence: CASSQGSWGQGENEQYF.

The chain uses TRBV6-6 and TRBJ1-5; TRBD1 is a possible D gene (5 bases). The V and J ends lost 3 bases and 4 bases respectively, with 13 bases between them. The CDR3 runs 15 residues. The germline V gene has CDR1 MNHNY and CDR2 SVGAGI (reference sequence). As DNA, the CDR3 is TGTGCCAGCAGTTATTTCGACAGAACAAATCAGCCCCAGCATTTT. Its translation is CASSYFDRTNQPQHF.

This CDR3 reads CASSQGPGATDTQYF. The CDR3 DNA sequence: TGCGCCAGCAGCCAAGGACCGGGCGCTACAGATACGCAGTATTTT. V usage is TRBV4-1 and J usage is TRBJ2-3; no reliable D call. Germline CDR1 and CDR2: MGHRA and YSYEKL. This CDR3 contains 15 residues. With 1 base removed from V and 3 bases from J, the gap between germline ends came to 11 bases.

The chain combines TRBV7-9 with TRBJ2-7; D is possibly TRBD1 (6 bases). The germline V and J ends were trimmed by 5 bases and 6 bases, with 20 bases remaining between them. The CDR3 has 15 amino acids. Germline assignment: CDR1 SEHNR and CDR2 FQNEAQ (reference sequence). The CDR3 region has the DNA TGTGCCAGCAGCCCCGGGACAACCTCACCGGTCGAGCAGTACTTC. This encodes CASSPGTTSPVEQYF. The full variable domain, with the rest looked up from reference TRBV7-9 and TRBJ2-7, is DTGVSQNPRHKITKRGQNVTFRCDPISEHNRLYWYRQTLGQGPEFLTYFQNEAQLEKSRLLSDRFSAERPKGSFSTLEIQRTEQGDSAMYLCASSPGTTSPVEQYFGPGTRLTVT.

The chain has TRBV11-1 and TRBJ2-5; D call uncertain. V was trimmed by 1 base and J by 0 bases, leaving 0 bases between them. The V gene's germline CDR1 is SGHAT and CDR2 FQDESV (reference sequence). The CDR3 is made up of 12 amino acids. The CDR3 is CASSLDQETQYF. The CDR3 bases are TGTGCCAGCAGCTTAGACCAAGAGACCCAGTACTTC.